These T cell receptor beta chains were read from a single sample in a study of blood T cells in healthy people across ages. In TCRdb, the 5' RACE reads were re-called with MiXCR into one record per CDR3 protein. The sample consists of about 1.7 million distinct CDR3 sequences, roughly 28% of them appearing once. The source material was blood. Receptors were obtained from a woman younger than 45 in good health. The CDR3 runs from the conserved cysteine through the conserved F or W. Fields, in order: D gene, clone size, V gene, J gene, CDR3 protein, CDR3 DNA. The D gene is left open where the match is weak. A row's size may be missing; if present it is once, few, many or a size class.

.,.,TRBV4-3,TRBJ2-6,CASSQDQRSSGANVRTF,TGCGCCAGCAGCCAAGATCAGAGAAGCTCTGGGGCCAACGTCCGGACTTTC
TRBD1,few,TRBV5-1,TRBJ2-7,CASSPLTGASSYEQYF,TGCGCCAGCAGCCCTTTGACAGGGGCTAGCTCCTACGAGCAGTACTTC
.,.,TRBV20-1,TRBJ2-5,CSARDGKQGRETQYF,TGCAGTGCTAGAGATGGGAAGCAGGGTAGGGAGACCCAGTACTTC
TRBD1,few,TRBV12-3/TRBV12-4,TRBJ2-3,CASRPLDRPDTQYF,TGTGCCAGCAGACCCCTGGACAGGCCCGATACGCAGTATTTT
.,few,TRBV20-1,TRBJ1-1,CSARGTLLGTEAFF,TGCAGTGCTAGAGGTACCCTTCTGGGGACTGAAGCTTTCTTT
.,.,TRBV2,TRBJ2-1,CASSGGVHSYNEQFF,TGTGCCAGCAGTGGAGGGGTCCACTCCTACAATGAGCAGTTCTTC
TRBD2,many,TRBV29-1,TRBJ2-1,CSAPRTRRYNEQFF,TGCAGCGCGCCCCGGACTAGACGTTACAATGAGCAGTTCTTC
.,many,TRBV4-1,TRBJ2-1,CASSQVTRANEQFF,TGCGCCAGCAGCCAAGTGACCAGGGCGAATGAGCAGTTCTTC
.,.,TRBV20-1,TRBJ2-3,CSAAPPSGDSSGTDTQYF,TGCAGTGCTGCCCCCCCGTCCGGGGACTCGAGCGGCACAGATACGCAGTATTTT
.,few,TRBV5-1,TRBJ2-1,CASSLREASEQFF,TGCGCCAGCAGCTTGAGGGAAGCTAGTGAGCAGTTCTTC
TRBD2,.,TRBV4-1,TRBJ2-3,CASSQDRGGGAPDTQYF,TGCGCCAGCAGCCAAGATCGAGGCGGGGGGGCCCCAGATACGCAGTATTTT
.,.,TRBV5-1,TRBJ2-7,CASDTGSSYNEQYF,TGCGCCAGCGACACAGGGAGCTCCTACAATGAGCAGTACTTC
.,.,TRBV3-1,TRBJ1-2,CASSHSRYGYTF,TGTGCCAGCAGCCACTCTAGATATGGCTACACCTTC
.,.,TRBV12-3/TRBV12-4,TRBJ2-7,CASKLTGSLYEQYF,TGTGCCAGCAAACTTACAGGTTCCCTCTACGAGCAGTACTTC
.,many,TRBV20-1,TRBJ2-5,CSAPNPASQETQYF,TGCAGTGCTCCCAATCCGGCTTCCCAAGAGACCCAGTACTTC
.,.,TRBV7-9,TRBJ1-1,CASSATAEGNTEAFF,TGTGCCAGCAGCGCGACAGCGGAGGGGAACACTGAAGCTTTCTTT
TRBD1,few,TRBV12-3/TRBV12-4,TRBJ1-4,CASSSFPGQGSTTNEKLFF,TGTGCCAGCAGTAGCTTCCCGGGACAGGGATCTACAACTAATGAAAAACTGTTTTTT
.,.,TRBV29-1,TRBJ2-1,CSVEVLGNEQFF,TGCAGCGTTGAGGTACTAGGCAATGAGCAGTTCTTC
.,.,TRBV12-3/TRBV12-4,TRBJ2-7,CASSLREKTYEQYF,TGTGCCAGCAGTTTAAGGGAGAAGACCTACGAGCAGTACTTC
TRBD2,many,TRBV20-1,TRBJ2-7,CSARTSGSSHIYEQYF,TGCAGTGCGAGGACTAGCGGGAGTTCTCATATCTACGAGCAGTACTTC
TRBD1,once,TRBV6-5,TRBJ2-7,CASSSPGQGVYGQYF,TGTGCCAGCAGTTCGCCGGGACAGGGGGTCTACGGGCAGTACTTC
.,.,TRBV7-2,TRBJ1-5,CASSLRGRGQPQHF,TGTGCCAGCAGTTTAAGGGGTCGAGGTCAGCCCCAGCATTTT
TRBD2,.,TRBV2,TRBJ2-5,CASSDGASGGVETQYF,TGTGCCAGCAGTGATGGGGCTAGCGGGGGGGTAGAGACCCAGTACTTC
.,.,TRBV20-1,TRBJ2-3,CSARETGADTQYF,TGCAGTGCTAGAGAAACTGGCGCAGATACGCAGTATTTT
.,.,TRBV6-5,TRBJ2-6,CASSSKPQWRTGANVRTF,TGTGCCAGCAGTTCCAAGCCCCAGTGGCGTACCGGGGCCAACGTCCGGACTTTC
.,.,TRBV7-9,TRBJ1-2,CASSSTDGGDYGYTF,TGTGCCAGCAGCTCCACGGACGGCGGCGACTATGGCTACACCTTC
.,.,TRBV7-2,TRBJ2-5,CASSYQGQRFGGGTQYF,TGTGCCAGCAGCTACCAGGGGCAGAGGTTCGGCGGCGGGACCCAGTACTTC
.,.,TRBV6-5,TRBJ2-7,CASSYSTLYYEQYF,TGTGCCAGCAGTTACTCGACCTTATACTACGAGCAGTACTTC
.,many,TRBV4-3,TRBJ2-4,CASSQEWRQLNIQYF,TGCGCCAGCAGCCAAGAATGGAGACAGCTTAACATTCAGTACTTC
.,.,TRBV20-1,TRBJ2-3,CSAIGDGGNTDTQYF,TGCAGTGCTATCGGAGACGGGGGTAACACAGATACGCAGTATTTT
.,.,TRBV28,TRBJ2-1,CASSLGTLRNNEQFF,TGTGCCAGCAGTTTAGGAACACTACGCAACAATGAGCAGTTCTTC
TRBD2,few,TRBV12-3/TRBV12-4,TRBJ2-3,CASSLAGGHTQYF,TGTGCCAGCAGTCTAGCGGGGGGGCATACGCAGTATTTT
TRBD2,few,TRBV6-5,TRBJ2-3,CASKLADSTDTQYF,TGTGCCAGCAAACTAGCGGATAGCACAGATACGCAGTATTTT
.,.,TRBV4-1,TRBJ2-5,CASSQEPVPGQGGF,TGCGCCAGCAGCCAAGAACCAGTCCCGGGACAAGGGGGCTTC
.,few,TRBV11-3,TRBJ2-7,CASSAGTAGEQYF,TGTGCCAGCAGCGCCGGGACTGCGGGGGAGCAGTACTTC
.,once,TRBV6-1,TRBJ1-1,CASSELGGDTEAFF,TGTGCCAGCAGTGAACTAGGGGGAGACACTGAAGCTTTCTTT
TRBD1,.,TRBV5-1,TRBJ2-3,CASSLGDSKDTQYF,TGCGCCAGCAGCTTGGGGGACAGCAAGGATACGCAGTATTTT
.,.,TRBV10-3,TRBJ2-5,CAIAEYQETQYF,TGTGCCATCGCGGAGTACCAAGAGACCCAGTACTTC
.,few,TRBV28,TRBJ2-5,CASRDLDLQETQYF,TGTGCCAGCAGGGACCTGGATCTCCAAGAGACCCAGTACTTC
TRBD1,.,TRBV12-3/TRBV12-4,TRBJ1-5,CASSPVGTGNNNQPQHF,TGTGCCAGCAGTCCCGTCGGGACAGGAAATAACAATCAGCCCCAGCATTTT
TRBD2,many,TRBV20-1,TRBJ2-3,CSALAGGLYTQYF,TGCAGTGCCCTAGCGGGAGGACTTTATACGCAGTATTTT
TRBD1,.,TRBV5-5,TRBJ2-7,CASNRATGQDYEQYF,TGTGCCAGCAACCGAGCTACGGGACAGGACTACGAGCAGTACTTC
.,few,TRBV10-2,TRBJ2-5,CASLGGLGETQYF,TGCGCCAGCCTAGGGGGATTGGGAGAGACCCAGTACTTC
TRBD2,few,TRBV7-2,TRBJ2-7,CAGSLARDSGRVHEQYF,TGTGCCGGCAGCTTAGCGCGTGATAGCGGGAGGGTCCACGAGCAGTACTTC
.,.,TRBV20-1,TRBJ2-3,CSARDPYTDTQYF,TGCAGTGCTAGAGATCCGTACACAGATACGCAGTATTTT
TRBD1,many,TRBV5-1,TRBJ2-7,CASSSRQGAFEQYF,TGCGCCAGCAGCTCTCGACAGGGGGCGTTCGAGCAGTACTTC
TRBD2,.,TRBV2,TRBJ2-5,CASSGLTSSTRETQYF,TGTGCCAGCAGTGGGCTGACTAGCTCAACCCGTGAGACCCAGTACTTC
.,.,TRBV6-1,TRBJ1-2,CASRGPVGYTF,TGTGCCAGCAGGGGACCGGTAGGCTACACCTTC
TRBD1,few,TRBV7-9,TRBJ2-5,CASSLAATGVETQYF,TGTGCCAGCAGCTTAGCAGCGACAGGGGTCGAGACCCAGTACTTC
TRBD1,few,TRBV6-5,TRBJ1-4,CASSYSFQGAEKLFF,TGTGCCAGCAGTTACTCTTTTCAGGGGGCGGAAAAACTGTTTTTT
.,.,TRBV11-2,TRBJ2-5,CASMPSMGGETQYF,TGTGCCAGTATGCCTTCTATGGGGGGAGAGACCCAGTACTTC
.,.,TRBV5-1,TRBJ2-2,CASSSRTASGAGELFF,TGCGCCAGCAGCTCGAGGACAGCTTCGGGGGCCGGGGAGCTGTTTTTT
TRBD2,few,TRBV12-5,TRBJ2-1,CASGGTSGRDYYNEQFF,TGTGCTAGTGGAGGGACTAGCGGGAGGGATTACTACAATGAGCAGTTCTTC
TRBD1,.,TRBV6-5,TRBJ2-1,CASSYSLQGAGETQFF,TGTGCCAGCAGTTACTCCTTACAGGGGGCAGGAGAGACCCAGTTCTTC
.,many,TRBV20-1,TRBJ1-5,CSARGGGQPQHF,TGCAGTGCTAGGGGCGGGGGACAGCCCCAGCATTTT
.,few,TRBV7-2,TRBJ2-5,CASSRPEDFPKTQYF,TGTGCCAGCAGCCGCCCCGAGGATTTCCCGAAGACCCAGTACTTC